A selection of T cell receptor beta chains follows, all from one sample in a study of blood T cell repertoires in COVID-19. Clones were read by immunoSEQ multiplex PCR, and TCRdb kept only the in-frame ones, dropping some. The sample shows 400,000 to 500,000 clones, 85% to 90% of them seen only once. Sequences were obtained from PBMCs or T cells enriched from blood (not recorded which). The source of these receptors is a woman aged 40 to 49 who had recovered from COVID-19. CDR3s include the opening cysteine and the closing phenylalanine or tryptophan. A clone size is listed for some rows: how often the clone was seen (once, few, many), or a class if it is expanded.

TRBV29-1	.	TRBJ2-5	CSVLSSQTGGKTQYF
TRBV5-1	.	TRBJ1-1	CASSMTGVQTEAFF
TRBV3-1/TRBV3-2	.	TRBJ2-7	CASSQWTSGLSYEQYF
TRBV3-1/TRBV3-2	.	TRBJ1-6	CASSPWTGSGNSPLHF
TRBV5-1	once	TRBJ2-1	CASSQGDNNEQFF
TRBV21-1	.	TRBJ1-2	CASSKVGEDGYTF
TRBV5-1	.	TRBJ2-1	CASSLTGRGGSEQFF
TRBV4-3	.	TRBJ2-7	CASSQDNLRTGPYEQYF
TRBV25-1	few	TRBJ2-1	CASSDSGLAKEFF
TRBV6-5	.	TRBJ1-3	CASSQQDGGNTIYF
TRBV6-5	.	TRBJ2-3	CASSSRTGFTDTQYF
TRBV28	few	TRBJ1-2	CASSIQRTGHHYGYTF
TRBV2	.	TRBJ2-1	CASRLTSSYNEQFF
TRBV5-1	.	TRBJ1-2	CASSLAGNYGYTF
TRBV7-9	.	TRBJ1-1	CASSTKTGDTEAFF
TRBV21-1	.	TRBJ1-2	CASSVRQGDGGYTF
TRBV19	.	TRBJ1-1	CASNRAMNTEAFF
TRBV5-5	.	TRBJ2-7	CASSLGSPGLVRAYEQYF
TRBV12-3/TRBV12-4	.	TRBJ2-7	CASGHNSYEQYF
TRBV7-8	.	TRBJ2-5	CASSPGTSGSRKETQYF
TRBV11-3	.	TRBJ1-4	CASSFGRMGEKLFF
TRBV6-2/TRBV6-3	once	TRBJ2-1	CASSYSSGRTFYNEQFF
TRBV24-1	.	TRBJ2-7	CATSDQTGEREQYF
TRBV13	.	TRBJ2-5	CASSFRASGTKETQYF
TRBV18	once	TRBJ1-3	CASSPANSGNTIYF
TRBV10-3	.	TRBJ2-2	CAIKKGGANTGELFF
TRBV18	.	TRBJ2-5	CASSRPGTDQETQYF
TRBV5-1	once	TRBJ2-2	CASAGQTNTGELFF
TRBV5-1	.	TRBJ2-1	CASSPQRTGIHEQFF
TRBV4-1	.	TRBJ1-1	CASSQLTTNTEAFF
TRBV27	.	TRBJ1-4	CASSFDGKGRANEKLFF